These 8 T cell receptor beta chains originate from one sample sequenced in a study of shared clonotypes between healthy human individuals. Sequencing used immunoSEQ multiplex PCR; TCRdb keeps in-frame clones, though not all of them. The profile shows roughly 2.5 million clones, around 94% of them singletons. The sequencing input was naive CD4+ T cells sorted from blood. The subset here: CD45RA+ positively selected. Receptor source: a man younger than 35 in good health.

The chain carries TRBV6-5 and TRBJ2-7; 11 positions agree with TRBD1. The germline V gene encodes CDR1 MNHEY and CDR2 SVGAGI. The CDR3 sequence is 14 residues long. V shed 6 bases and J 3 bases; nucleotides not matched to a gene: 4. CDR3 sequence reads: CASRLGQGVYEQYF. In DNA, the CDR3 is TGTGCCAGCAGACTGGGACAGGGGGTCTACGAGCAGTACTTC.

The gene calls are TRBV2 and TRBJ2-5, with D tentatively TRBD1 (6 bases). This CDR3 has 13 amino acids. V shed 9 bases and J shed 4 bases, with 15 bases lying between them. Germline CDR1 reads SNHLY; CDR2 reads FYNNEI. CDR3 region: CASCGQSTETQYF. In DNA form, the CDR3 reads TGTGCCAGTTGTGGACAGTCCACAGAGACCCAGTACTTC.

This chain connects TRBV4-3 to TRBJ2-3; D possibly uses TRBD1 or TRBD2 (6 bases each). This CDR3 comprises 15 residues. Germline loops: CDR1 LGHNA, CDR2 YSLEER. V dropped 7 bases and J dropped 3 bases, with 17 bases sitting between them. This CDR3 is CASTPGAAGTDTQYF. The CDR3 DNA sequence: TGCGCCAGCACCCCGGGGGCGGCAGGGACAGATACGCAGTATTTT.

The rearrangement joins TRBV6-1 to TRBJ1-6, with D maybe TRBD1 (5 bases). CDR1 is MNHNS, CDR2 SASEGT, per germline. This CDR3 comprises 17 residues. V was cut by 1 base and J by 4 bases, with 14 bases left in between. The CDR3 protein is CASSEGRGRGYNSPLHF. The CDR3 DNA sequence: TGTGCCAGCAGTGAAGGGAGGGGAAGGGGATATAATTCACCCCTCCACTTT.

CDR3 amino acids: CASSLVMGQTNEKLFF. The CDR3 DNA reads TGCGCCAGCAGCTTGGTAATGGGACAGACTAATGAAAAACTGTTTTTT. The chain couples TRBV5-1 to TRBJ1-4; 7 positions agree with TRBD1. The CDR3 consists of 16 residues. Germline CDR1 reads SGHRS; CDR2 reads YFSETQ. Unmatched junction bases numbered 4, after V lost 0 bases and J lost 2 bases.

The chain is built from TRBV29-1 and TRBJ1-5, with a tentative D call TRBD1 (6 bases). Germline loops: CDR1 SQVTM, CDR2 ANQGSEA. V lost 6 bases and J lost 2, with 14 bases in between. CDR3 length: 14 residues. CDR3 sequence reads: CSVKQGMGNQPQHF. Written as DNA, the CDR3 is TGCAGCGTGAAACAGGGAATGGGCAATCAGCCCCAGCATTTT.

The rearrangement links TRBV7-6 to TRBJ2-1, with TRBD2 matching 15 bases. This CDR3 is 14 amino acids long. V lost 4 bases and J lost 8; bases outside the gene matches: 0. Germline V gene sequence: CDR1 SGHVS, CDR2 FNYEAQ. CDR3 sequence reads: CASSWTSGRDEQFF. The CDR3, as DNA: TGTGCCAGCAGCTGGACTAGCGGGAGGGATGAGCAGTTCTTC.

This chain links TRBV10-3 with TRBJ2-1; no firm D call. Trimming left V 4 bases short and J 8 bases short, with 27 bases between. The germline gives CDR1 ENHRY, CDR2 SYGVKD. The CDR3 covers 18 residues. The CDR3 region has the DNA TGTGCCATCAGTGGACGGATCGGCCCCGACCTGAGTGTTCATGAGCAGTTCTTC. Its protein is CAISGRIGPDLSVHEQFF.